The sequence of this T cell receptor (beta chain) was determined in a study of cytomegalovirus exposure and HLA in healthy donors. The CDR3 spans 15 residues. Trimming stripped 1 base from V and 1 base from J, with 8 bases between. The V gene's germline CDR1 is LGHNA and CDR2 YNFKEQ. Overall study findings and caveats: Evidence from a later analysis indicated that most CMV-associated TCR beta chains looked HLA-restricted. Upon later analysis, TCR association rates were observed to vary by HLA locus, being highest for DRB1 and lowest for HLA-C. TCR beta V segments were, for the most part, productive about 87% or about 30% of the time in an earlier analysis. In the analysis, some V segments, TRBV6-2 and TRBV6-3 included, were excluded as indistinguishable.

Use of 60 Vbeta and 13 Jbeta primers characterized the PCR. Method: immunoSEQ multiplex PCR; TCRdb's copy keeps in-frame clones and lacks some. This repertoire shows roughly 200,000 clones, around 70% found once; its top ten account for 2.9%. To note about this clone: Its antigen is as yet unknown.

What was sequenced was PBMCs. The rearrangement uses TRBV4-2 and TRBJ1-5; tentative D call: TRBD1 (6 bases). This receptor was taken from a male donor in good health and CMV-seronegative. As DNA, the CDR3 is TGTGCCAGCAGCCAAGGGCAGGGGAGCAATCAGCCCCAGCATTTT. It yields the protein CASSQGQGSNQPQHF.